Listed here are 15 T cell receptor beta chains from one sample, sequenced in a study of shared clonotypes between healthy human individuals. Using immunoSEQ multiplex PCR, the repertoire was profiled, and TCRdb retains in-frame clones only, with some absent. The table lists roughly 2.2 million clones, just under 95% of them singletons, with more than 0.35% in the top ten. Sequencing was performed on naive CD4+ T cells from PBMCs. Subset noted: CD45RA+ positively selected. These TCRs come from a man in his late teens or twenties in good health. Some clones in this sample may be carry-over from other donors' samples.

CDR3: CSGGQLTEAFF. The DNA for the CDR3 is TGCAGCGGCGGACAGCTCACTGAAGCTTTCTTT. The chain employs TRBV29-1 and TRBJ1-1, with D maybe TRBD1 (6 bases). This CDR3 is built from 11 residues. Germline loops: CDR1 SQVTM, CDR2 ANQGSEA. Between the trimmed V and J ends, which lost 7 bases and 4 bases, there was a span of 10 bases.

This sequence joins TRBV7-7 and TRBJ1-4, with 7 nucleotides matching TRBD1. CDR1 and CDR2 from the germline V gene are SSHAT and FNYEAQ (reference sequence). After removal of 8 bases from V and 3 bases from J, the junction contained 6 bases not matched to a gene. This CDR3 comprises 14 residues. The chain's CDR3 is CASGQGGSNEKLFF. The DNA of the CDR3 is TGTGCCAGCGGCCAGGGGGGCTCTAATGAAAAACTGTTTTTT.

This chain links TRBV6-1 with TRBJ1-1; D perhaps matches TRBD1 (5 bases). The V gene lost 4 bases and the J gene lost 0 bases, with 12 bases spanning the gap. CDR3 length: 15 amino acids. CDR1 is MNHNS and CDR2 is SASEGT in the germline V gene. In DNA, the CDR3 is TGTGCCAGCAGTGTCGAGGGACGGATGAACACTGAAGCTTTCTTT. Translating it yields CASSVEGRMNTEAFF.

The chain carries TRBV28 and TRBJ2-7, with 15 positions matching TRBD2. With 5 bases clipped from V and 3 bases from J, the junction kept 11 bases outside the gene matches. The length of the CDR3 is 18 residues. CDR1 and CDR2 from the germline V gene are MDHEN and SYDVKM. CDR3 DNA: TGTGCCAGCAGTGGGACTAGCGGGGGGCCGGGAATCTTCTACGAGCAGTACTTC. Protein product: CASSGTSGGPGIFYEQYF.

The rearrangement uses TRBV7-8 and TRBJ1-2, with a possible D match to TRBD1 (5 bases). V was shortened by 5 bases and J by 8 bases, with 12 bases between the two germline ends. This CDR3 has 12 residues. Germline assignment: CDR1 SGHVS and CDR2 FQNEAQ. CDR3 region: CASSRPPGGYTF. Written as DNA, the CDR3 is TGTGCCAGCAGCCGACCCCCAGGGGGCTACACCTTC.

For this clone: This same CDR3 is encoded by further DNA sequences in the sample. The gene calls are TRBV2 and TRBJ1-2, with D hard to call. V was clipped by 4 bases and J by 8 bases, with 8 bases between them. This CDR3 spans 11 amino acids. CDR1 is SNHLY and CDR2 is FYNNEI in the germline V gene. This CDR3 reads CASSAYVGYTF. CDR3 bases: TGTGCCAGCAGTGCATATGTGGGCTACACCTTC.

The V and J genes are TRBV7-9 and TRBJ2-3, with D perhaps given as TRBD1 or TRBD2 (6 bases each). Looked up from germline, CDR1 is SEHNR and CDR2 is FQNEAQ (reference sequence). This CDR3 comprises 15 residues. V was cut by 5 bases and J by 6 bases, with 18 bases left in between. This CDR3 reads CASSPILGGRDTQYF. The CDR3 region has the DNA TGTGCCAGCAGCCCCATCCTCGGGGGCAGGGATACGCAGTATTTT.

This chain links TRBV13 with TRBJ2-7; no firm D call. CDR1 is PRHDT, CDR2 FYEKMQ, per germline (reference sequence). The CDR3 totals 15 residues. V was trimmed by 2 bases and J by 3 bases, leaving 14 bases between them. The CDR3 protein is CASSLKPKNGYEQYF. The CDR3 nucleotides are TGTGCCAGCAGCTTAAAACCAAAGAATGGCTACGAGCAGTACTTC.

The rearrangement joins TRBV6-6 to TRBJ1-3; no definite D call. Trimming cost V 6 bases and J 0 bases, with 9 bases left between them. This CDR3 has 14 residues. Germline V gene data show CDR1 as MNHNY and CDR2 as SVGAGI (reference sequence). CDR3 region: CASRAETSGNTIYF. In nucleotides, the CDR3 is TGTGCCAGCAGAGCAGAGACCTCTGGAAACACCATATATTTT.

The chain couples TRBV6-1 to TRBJ2-7; 9 bases line up with TRBD2. The junction had 8 bases not matched to a gene; V was cut back by 5 bases and J by 3 bases. The V gene's germline CDR1 is MNHNS and CDR2 SASEGT. CDR3 size: 15 residues. CDR3 DNA: TGTGCCAGCAGTTTTAGACTAGCGGCAAACTACGAGCAGTACTTC. As protein: CASSFRLAANYEQYF.

Comments on this clone: The sample has other DNA sequences that encode this CDR3 too. This chain links TRBV7-3 with TRBJ2-5; possibly TRBD2 for D (6 bases). The CDR3 length is 12 residues. Germline CDR1 and CDR2: SGHTA and FQGTGA. The V end lost 5 bases, the J end lost 5 bases, and 9 bases lay between the germline ends. Written as DNA, the CDR3 is TGTGCCAGCAGCCAAGGAGGGGAGACCCAGTACTTC. It specifies CASSQGGETQYF.

This chain joins TRBV6-6 and TRBJ2-3, with 8 bases identical to TRBD1. CDR1 MNHNY and CDR2 SVGAGI come from the germline V gene (reference sequence). The CDR3 extends over 16 amino acids. Germline trimming cut 5 bases from V and 5 bases from J; bases unmatched to any gene: 12. The CDR3 DNA is TGTGCCAGCAGTGACTGGACAGGGTCCCCGCTAGATACGCAGTATTTT. It translates to CASSDWTGSPLDTQYF.

The V call is TRBV28, the J call TRBJ1-5; D is undetermined. Per germline, CDR1 MDHEN and CDR2 SYDVKM. Between the trimmed V and J ends, which lost 6 bases and 7 bases, there was a span of 10 bases. The CDR3 extends over 12 amino acids. CDR3 coding DNA: TGTGCCAGCAGGACCCCAGGCCAGCCCCAGCATTTT. This sequence encodes CASRTPGQPQHF.

V gene TRBV13 combines with J gene TRBJ2-3; 7 positions agree with TRBD1. Germline trimming cut 4 bases from V and 3 bases from J; bases unmatched to any gene: 7. This CDR3 has 15 residues. Germline V gene data show CDR1 as PRHDT and CDR2 as FYEKMQ (reference sequence). CDR3 residues: CASSSRGTVTDTQYF. The CDR3 bases are TGTGCCAGCAGCTCAAGAGGGACAGTAACAGATACGCAGTATTTT.

The chain links TRBV7-2 to TRBJ1-3; TRBD1 is a possible D gene (6 bases). With 1 base removed from V and 8 bases from J, the gap between germline ends came to 15 bases. This CDR3 comprises 15 residues. Germline CDR1 is SGHTA and CDR2 is FQGNSA. Written as DNA, the CDR3 is TGTGCCAGCAGCTTAGTTTGGACAGTCAGGGACACCATATATTTT. It specifies CASSLVWTVRDTIYF. Filled out from reference TRBV7-2 and TRBJ1-3, the complete variable domain reads GAGVSQSPSNKVTEKGKDVELRCDPISGHTALYWYRQSLGQGLEFLIYFQGNSAPDKSGLPSDRFSAERTGGSVSTLTIQRTQQEDSAVYLCASSLVWTVRDTIYFGEGSWLTVV.